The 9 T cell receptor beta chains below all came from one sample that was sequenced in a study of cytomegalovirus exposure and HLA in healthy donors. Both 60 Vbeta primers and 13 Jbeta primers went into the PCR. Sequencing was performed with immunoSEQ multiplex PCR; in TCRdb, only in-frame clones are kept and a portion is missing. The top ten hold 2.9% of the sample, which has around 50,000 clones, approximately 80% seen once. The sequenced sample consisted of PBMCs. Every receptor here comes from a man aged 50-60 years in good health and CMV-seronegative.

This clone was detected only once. CDR3 region: CASSLLGASRNTEAFF. The CDR3 DNA reads as TGTGCCAGCAGCTTGTTAGGGGCGAGCAGGAACACTGAAGCTTTCTTT. This chain connects TRBV5-6 to TRBJ1-1; possibly TRBD1 for D (5 bases). The germline V and J ends were trimmed by 1 base and 1 base, with 14 bases remaining between them. The CDR3 consists of 16 residues. The germline V gene has CDR1 SGHDT and CDR2 YYEEEE.

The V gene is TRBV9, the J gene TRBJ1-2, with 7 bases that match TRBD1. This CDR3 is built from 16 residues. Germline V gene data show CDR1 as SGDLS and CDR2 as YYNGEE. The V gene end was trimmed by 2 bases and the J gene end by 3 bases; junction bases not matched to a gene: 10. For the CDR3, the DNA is TGTGCCAGCAGCGTGGGTTTCGGGACAGTAGACTATGGCTACACCTTC. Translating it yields CASSVGFGTVDYGYTF.

CDR3: CASSLRGGRTYEQYF. The CDR3 DNA is TGTGCCAGCAGCTTGCGAGGGGGAAGGACCTACGAGCAGTACTTC. V gene TRBV5-6 combines with J gene TRBJ2-7; D is possibly TRBD1 (6 bases). V lost 1 base and J lost 2, with 13 bases in between. This CDR3 has 15 residues. Germline assignment: CDR1 SGHDT and CDR2 YYEEEE.

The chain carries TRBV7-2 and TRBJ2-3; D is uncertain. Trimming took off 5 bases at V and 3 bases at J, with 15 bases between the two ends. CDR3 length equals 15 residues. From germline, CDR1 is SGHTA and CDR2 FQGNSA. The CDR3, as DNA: TGTGCCAGCAGCCTCGACATGGTTGGAACAGATACGCAGTATTTT. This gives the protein CASSLDMVGTDTQYF.

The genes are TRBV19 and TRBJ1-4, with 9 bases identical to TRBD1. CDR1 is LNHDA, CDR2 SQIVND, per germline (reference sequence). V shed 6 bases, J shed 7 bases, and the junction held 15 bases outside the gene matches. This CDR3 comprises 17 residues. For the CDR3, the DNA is TGTGCCAGTAGAGAGGGGCCGGCCGGGACAGGGACTGAAAAACTGTTTTTT. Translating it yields CASREGPAGTGTEKLFF. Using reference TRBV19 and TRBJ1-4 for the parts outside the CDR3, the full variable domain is DGGITQSPKYLFRKEGQNVTLSCEQNLNHDAMYWYRQDPGQGLRLIYYSQIVNDFQKGDIAEGYSVSREKKESFPLTVTSAQKNPTAFYLCASREGPAGTGTEKLFFGSGTQLSVL.

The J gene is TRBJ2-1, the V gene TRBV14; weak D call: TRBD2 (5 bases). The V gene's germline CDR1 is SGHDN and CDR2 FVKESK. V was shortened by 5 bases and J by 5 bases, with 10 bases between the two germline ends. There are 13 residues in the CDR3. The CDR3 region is CASSARRNNEQFF. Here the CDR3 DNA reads TGTGCCAGCAGCGCCCGGAGGAACAATGAGCAGTTCTTC.

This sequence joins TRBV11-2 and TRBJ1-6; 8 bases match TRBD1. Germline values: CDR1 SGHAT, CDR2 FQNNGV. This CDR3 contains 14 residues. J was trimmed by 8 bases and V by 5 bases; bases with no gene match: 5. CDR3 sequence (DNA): TGTGCCAGCAGCAGGGGACAGGTGTATTCACCCCTCCACTTT. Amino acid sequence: CASSRGQVYSPLHF.

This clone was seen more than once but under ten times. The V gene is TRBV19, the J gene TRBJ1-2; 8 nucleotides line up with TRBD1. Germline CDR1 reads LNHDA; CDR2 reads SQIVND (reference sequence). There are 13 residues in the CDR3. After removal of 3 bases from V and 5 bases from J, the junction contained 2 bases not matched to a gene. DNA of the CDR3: TGTGCCAGTAGTATGGACAGGGAGTATGGCTACACCTTC. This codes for CASSMDREYGYTF.

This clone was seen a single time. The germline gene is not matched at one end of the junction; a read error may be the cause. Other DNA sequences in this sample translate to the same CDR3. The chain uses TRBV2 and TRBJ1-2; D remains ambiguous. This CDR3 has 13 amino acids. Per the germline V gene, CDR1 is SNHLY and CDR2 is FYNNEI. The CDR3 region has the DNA TGTGCCAGCAGTGTTGAGATAAACTACGGCTACACCTTC. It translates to CASSVEINYGYTF.